This entry describes one TCR beta chain. The source of the sample is a study of blood T cell repertoires in COVID-19. This table comes from immunoSEQ multiplex PCR, and its TCRdb copy is limited to in-frame clones, with some not included. The sample yields a few hundred thousand clones, around 87% seen once. The CDR3 sequence is 17 residues long. V shed 3 bases and J shed 0 bases, with 15 bases lying between them. From germline, CDR1 is SGHTA and CDR2 FQGNSA. This sequence originates from a woman aged 50 to 65 who had recovered from COVID-19. Sequenced: peripheral blood. The chain uses TRBV7-2 and TRBJ1-3; D perhaps matches TRBD1 (6 bases). The CDR3 nucleotides read TGTGCCAGCAGCTTTGCTTTGGGGGCAGTCTCTGGAAACACCATATATTTT. It codes for CASSFALGAVSGNTIYF.